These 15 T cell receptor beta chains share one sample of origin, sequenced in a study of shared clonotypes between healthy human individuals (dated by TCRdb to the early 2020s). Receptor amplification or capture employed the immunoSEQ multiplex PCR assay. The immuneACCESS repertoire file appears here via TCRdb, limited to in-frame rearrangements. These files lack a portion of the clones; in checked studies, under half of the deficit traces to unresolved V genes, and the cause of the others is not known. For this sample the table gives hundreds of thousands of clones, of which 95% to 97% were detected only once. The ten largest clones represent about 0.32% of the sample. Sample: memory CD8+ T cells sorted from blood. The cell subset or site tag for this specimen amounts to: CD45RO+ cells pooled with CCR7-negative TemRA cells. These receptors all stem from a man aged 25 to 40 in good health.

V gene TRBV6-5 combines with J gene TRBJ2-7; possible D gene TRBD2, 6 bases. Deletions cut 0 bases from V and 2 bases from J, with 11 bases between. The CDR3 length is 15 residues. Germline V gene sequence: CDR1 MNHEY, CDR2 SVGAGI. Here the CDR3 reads CASSYSTRRAYEQYF. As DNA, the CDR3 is TGTGCCAGCAGTTACTCGACCAGGAGGGCCTACGAGCAGTACTTC.

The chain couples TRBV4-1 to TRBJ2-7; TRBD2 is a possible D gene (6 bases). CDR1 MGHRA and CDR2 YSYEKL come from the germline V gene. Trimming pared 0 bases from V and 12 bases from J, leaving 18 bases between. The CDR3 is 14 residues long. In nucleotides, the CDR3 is TGCGCCAGCAGCCAAGATTCCGGCGGGGCCTCTTTGTACTTC. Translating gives CASSQDSGGASLYF.

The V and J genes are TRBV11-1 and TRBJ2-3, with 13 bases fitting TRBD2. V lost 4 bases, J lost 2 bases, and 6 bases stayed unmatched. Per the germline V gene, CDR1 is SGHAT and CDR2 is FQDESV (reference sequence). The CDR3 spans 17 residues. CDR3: CASSSTSGRAVTDTQYF. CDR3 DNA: TGTGCCAGCAGCTCAACTAGCGGGAGGGCCGTCACAGATACGCAGTATTTT.

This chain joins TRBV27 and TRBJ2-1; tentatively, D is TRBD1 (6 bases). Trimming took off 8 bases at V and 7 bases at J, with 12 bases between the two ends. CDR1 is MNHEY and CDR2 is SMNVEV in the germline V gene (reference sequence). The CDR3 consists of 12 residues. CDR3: CASVSQGNEQFF. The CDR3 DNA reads TGTGCCAGCGTGTCCCAGGGGAATGAGCAGTTCTTC.

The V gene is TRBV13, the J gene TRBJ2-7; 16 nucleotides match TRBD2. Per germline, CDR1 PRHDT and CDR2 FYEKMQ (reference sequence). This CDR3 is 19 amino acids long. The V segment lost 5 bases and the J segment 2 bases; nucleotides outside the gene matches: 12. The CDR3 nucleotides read TGTGCCAGCAGCCAGACCGGGACTAGCGGGAGGGTTGGGACCTACGAGCAGTACTTC. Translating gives CASSQTGTSGRVGTYEQYF.

The CDR3 loop is CASSQGELAGNEQFF. As DNA, the CDR3 is TGTGCCAGCAGCCAAGGGGAACTAGCGGGGAATGAGCAGTTCTTC. J is TRBJ2-1 and V is TRBV4-2; 10 bases align to TRBD2. J lost 7 bases, V lost 1 base, and 4 bases had no gene match. The CDR3 sequence is 15 residues long. Germline assignment: CDR1 LGHNA and CDR2 YNFKEQ.

The CDR3: CASSWGDNEQFF. Written as DNA, the CDR3 is TGTGCCAGCAGCTGGGGGGACAATGAGCAGTTCTTC. This chain connects TRBV28 to TRBJ2-1; maybe TRBD2 (6 bases). Per germline, CDR1 MDHEN and CDR2 SYDVKM. This CDR3 spans 12 amino acids. Trimming stripped 6 bases from V and 5 bases from J, with 8 bases between. The variable domain in full, with the rest retrieved from reference TRBV28 and TRBJ2-1, is DVKVTQSSRYLVKRTGEKVFLECVQDMDHENMFWYRQDPGLGLRLIYFSYDVKMKEKGDIPEGYSVSREKKERFSLILESASTNQTSMYLCASSWGDNEQFFGPGTRLTVL.

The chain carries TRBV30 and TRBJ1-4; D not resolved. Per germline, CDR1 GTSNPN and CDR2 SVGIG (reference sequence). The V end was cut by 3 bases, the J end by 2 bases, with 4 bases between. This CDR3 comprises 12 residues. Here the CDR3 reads CAWRITNEKLFF. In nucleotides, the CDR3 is TGTGCCTGGAGGATTACTAATGAAAAACTGTTTTTT. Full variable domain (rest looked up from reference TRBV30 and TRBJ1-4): SQTIHQWPATLVQPVGSPLSLECTVEGTSNPNLYWYRQAAGRGLQLLFYSVGIGQISSEVPQNLSASRPQDRQFILSSKKLLLSDSGFYLCAWRITNEKLFFGSGTQLSVL.

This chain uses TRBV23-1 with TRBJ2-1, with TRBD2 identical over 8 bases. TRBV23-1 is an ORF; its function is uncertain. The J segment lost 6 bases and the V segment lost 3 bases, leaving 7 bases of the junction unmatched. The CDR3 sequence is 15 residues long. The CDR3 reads CASSHSGLAGNEQFF. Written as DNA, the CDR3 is TGCGCCAGCAGTCATTCGGGCCTAGCGGGCAATGAGCAGTTCTTC.

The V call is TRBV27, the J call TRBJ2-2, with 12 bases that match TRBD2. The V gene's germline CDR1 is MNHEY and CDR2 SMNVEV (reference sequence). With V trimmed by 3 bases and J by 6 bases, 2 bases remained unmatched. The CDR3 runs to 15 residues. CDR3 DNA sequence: TGTGCCAGCAGTTTCAGACTAGCGGGAGCCGGGGAGCTGTTTTTT. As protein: CASSFRLAGAGELFF.

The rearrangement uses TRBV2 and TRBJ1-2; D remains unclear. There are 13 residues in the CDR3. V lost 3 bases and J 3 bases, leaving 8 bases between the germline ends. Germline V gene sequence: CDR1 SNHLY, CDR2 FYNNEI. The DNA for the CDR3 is TGTGCCAGCAGTGAGCGGAGGGACTATGGCTACACCTTC. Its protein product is CASSERRDYGYTF.

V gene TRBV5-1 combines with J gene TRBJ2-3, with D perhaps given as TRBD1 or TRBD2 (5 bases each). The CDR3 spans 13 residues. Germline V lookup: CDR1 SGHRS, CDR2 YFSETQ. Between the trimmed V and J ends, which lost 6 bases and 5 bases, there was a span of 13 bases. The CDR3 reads CASKGTAGDTQYF. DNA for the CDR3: TGCGCCAGCAAAGGGACCGCGGGAGATACGCAGTATTTT.

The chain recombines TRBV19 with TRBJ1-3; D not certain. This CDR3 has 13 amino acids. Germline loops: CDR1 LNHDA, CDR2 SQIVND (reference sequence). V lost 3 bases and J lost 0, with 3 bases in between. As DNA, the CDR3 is TGTGCCAGTAGTATGGACTCTGGAAACACCATATATTTT. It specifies CASSMDSGNTIYF.

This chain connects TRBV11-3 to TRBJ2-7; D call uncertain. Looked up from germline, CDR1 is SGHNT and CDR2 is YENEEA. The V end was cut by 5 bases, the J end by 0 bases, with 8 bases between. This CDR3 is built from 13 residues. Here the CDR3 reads CASSPGSSYEQYF. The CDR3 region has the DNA TGTGCCAGCAGCCCCGGTAGCTCCTACGAGCAGTACTTC.

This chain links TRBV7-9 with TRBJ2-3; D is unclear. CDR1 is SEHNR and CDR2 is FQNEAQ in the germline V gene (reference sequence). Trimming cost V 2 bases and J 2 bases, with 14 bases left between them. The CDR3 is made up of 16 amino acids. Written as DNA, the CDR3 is TGTGCCAGCAGCTTACACGTGACATTGAACACAGATACGCAGTATTTT. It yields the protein CASSLHVTLNTDTQYF.